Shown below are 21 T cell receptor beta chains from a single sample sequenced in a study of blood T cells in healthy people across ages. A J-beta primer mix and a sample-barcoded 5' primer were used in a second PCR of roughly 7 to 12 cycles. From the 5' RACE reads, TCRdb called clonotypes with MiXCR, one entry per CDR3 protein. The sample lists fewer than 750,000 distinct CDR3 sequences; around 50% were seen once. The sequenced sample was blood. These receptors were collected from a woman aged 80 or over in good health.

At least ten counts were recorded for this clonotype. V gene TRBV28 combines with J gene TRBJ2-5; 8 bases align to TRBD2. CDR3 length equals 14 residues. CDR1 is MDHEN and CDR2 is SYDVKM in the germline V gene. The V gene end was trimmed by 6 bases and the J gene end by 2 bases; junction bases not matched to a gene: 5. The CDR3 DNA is TGTGCCAGCAGGACTAGCGCCTTACAAGAGACCCAGTACTTC. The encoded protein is CASRTSALQETQYF.

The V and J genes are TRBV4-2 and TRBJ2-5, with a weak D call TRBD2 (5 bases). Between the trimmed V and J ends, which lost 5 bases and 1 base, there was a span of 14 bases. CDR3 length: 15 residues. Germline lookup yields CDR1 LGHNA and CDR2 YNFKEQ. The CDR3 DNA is TGTGCCAGCAGCTACCAACTAAGCGGCCAAGAGACCCAGTACTTC. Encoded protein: CASSYQLSGQETQYF.

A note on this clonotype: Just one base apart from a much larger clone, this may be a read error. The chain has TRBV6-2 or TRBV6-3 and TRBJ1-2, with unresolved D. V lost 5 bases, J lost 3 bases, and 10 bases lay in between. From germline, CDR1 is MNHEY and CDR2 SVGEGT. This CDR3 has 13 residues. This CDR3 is CASSQTSDYGYTF. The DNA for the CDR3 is TGTGCCAGCAGTCAAACATCGGACTATGGCTACACCTTC.

The CDR3 DNA reads TGCAGCGTTGACCGGGCAGGGGCCCTCCAAGAGACCCAGTACTTC. Translated, it gives CSVDRAGALQETQYF. This chain uses TRBV29-1 with TRBJ2-5, with D perhaps TRBD1 (6 bases). Trimming pared 3 bases from V and 1 base from J, leaving 15 bases between. Germline V gives CDR1 SQVTM, CDR2 ANQGSEA. The CDR3 runs 15 residues. Using reference TRBV29-1 and TRBJ2-5 for the parts outside the CDR3, the full variable domain is SAVISQKPSRDICQRGTSLTIQCQVDSQVTMMFWYRQQPGQSLTLIATANQGSEATYESGFVIDKFPISRPNLTFSTLTVSNMSPEDSSIYLCSVDRAGALQETQYFGPGTRLLVL.

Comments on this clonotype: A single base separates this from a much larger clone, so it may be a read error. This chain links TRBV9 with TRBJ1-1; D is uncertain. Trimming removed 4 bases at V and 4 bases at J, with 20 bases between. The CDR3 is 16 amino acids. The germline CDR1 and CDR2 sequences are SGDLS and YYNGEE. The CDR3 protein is CASSPRGVRSVTEAFF. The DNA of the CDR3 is TGTGCCAGCAGCCCCCGAGGCGTTCGATCCGTCACTGAAGCTTTCTTT. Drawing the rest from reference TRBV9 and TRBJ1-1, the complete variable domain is DSGVTQTPKHLITATGQRVTLRCSPRSGDLSVYWYQQSLDQGLQFLIQYYNGEERAKGNILERFSAQQFPDLHSELNLSSLELGDSALYFCASSPRGVRSVTEAFFGQGTRLTVV.

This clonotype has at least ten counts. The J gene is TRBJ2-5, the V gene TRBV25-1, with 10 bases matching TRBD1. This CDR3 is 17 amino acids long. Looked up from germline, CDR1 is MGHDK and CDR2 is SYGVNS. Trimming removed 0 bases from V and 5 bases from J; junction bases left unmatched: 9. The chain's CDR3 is CASSEYLRDRGAETQYF. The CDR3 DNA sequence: TGTGCCAGCAGTGAATATCTCCGGGACAGGGGTGCGGAGACCCAGTACTTC.

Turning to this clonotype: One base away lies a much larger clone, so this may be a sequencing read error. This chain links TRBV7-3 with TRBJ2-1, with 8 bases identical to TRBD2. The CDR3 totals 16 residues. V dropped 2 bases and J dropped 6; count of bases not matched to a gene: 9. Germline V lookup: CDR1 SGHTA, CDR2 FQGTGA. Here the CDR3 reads CASSLAFGGGLNEQFF. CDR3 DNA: TGTGCCAGCAGCTTAGCGTTCGGGGGGGGTCTCAATGAGCAGTTCTTC.

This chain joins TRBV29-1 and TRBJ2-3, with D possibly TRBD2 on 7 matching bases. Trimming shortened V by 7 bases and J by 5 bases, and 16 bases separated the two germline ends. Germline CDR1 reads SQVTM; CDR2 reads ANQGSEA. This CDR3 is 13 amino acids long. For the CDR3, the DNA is TGCAGCGGGGGGGGAGGGGGGAGAGATACGCAGTATTTT. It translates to CSGGGGGRDTQYF.

Here the CDR3 reads CASSGEYYEQYF. CDR3 bases: TGCGCCAGCAGTGGAGAGTACTACGAGCAGTACTTC. The gene calls are TRBV10-2 and TRBJ2-7, with no clear D. The CDR3 length is 12 residues. V was shortened by 4 bases and J by 3 bases, with 7 bases between the two germline ends. The germline gives CDR1 WSHSY, CDR2 SAAADI.

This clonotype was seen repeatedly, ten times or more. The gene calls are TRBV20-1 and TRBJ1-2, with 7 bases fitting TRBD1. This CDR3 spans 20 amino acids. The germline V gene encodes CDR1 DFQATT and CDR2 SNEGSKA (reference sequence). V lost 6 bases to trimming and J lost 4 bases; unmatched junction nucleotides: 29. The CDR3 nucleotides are TGCAGTGCCCGTACTGTTCAAGGCCAAGCCATTTTGGACAGGCCCTATGGCTACACCTTC. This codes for CSARTVQGQAILDRPYGYTF.

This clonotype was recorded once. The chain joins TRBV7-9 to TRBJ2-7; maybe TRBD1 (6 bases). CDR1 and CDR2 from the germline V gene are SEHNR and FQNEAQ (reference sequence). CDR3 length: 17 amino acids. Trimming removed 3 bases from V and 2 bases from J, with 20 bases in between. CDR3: CASSFPSTGMAPYEQYF. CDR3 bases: TGTGCCAGCAGCTTTCCTTCGACAGGAATGGCACCCTACGAGCAGTACTTC.

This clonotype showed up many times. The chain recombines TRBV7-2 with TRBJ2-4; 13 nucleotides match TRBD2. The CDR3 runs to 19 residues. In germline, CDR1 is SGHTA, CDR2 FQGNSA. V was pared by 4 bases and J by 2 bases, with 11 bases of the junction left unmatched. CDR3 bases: TGTGCCAGCAGCTCCAGGACTAGCGGGAGCTTATTGTCCAAAAACATTCAGTACTTC. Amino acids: CASSSRTSGSLLSKNIQYF.

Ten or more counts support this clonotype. The CDR3 DNA follows: TGCAGCGTTTCTCCGGGACAGGGGAAATACGAGCAGTACTTC. It yields the protein CSVSPGQGKYEQYF. The chain combines TRBV29-1 with TRBJ2-7; 10 bases align to TRBD1. CDR3 length: 14 amino acids. V was pared by 5 bases and J by 4 bases, with 8 bases of the junction left unmatched. Germline values: CDR1 SQVTM, CDR2 ANQGSEA.

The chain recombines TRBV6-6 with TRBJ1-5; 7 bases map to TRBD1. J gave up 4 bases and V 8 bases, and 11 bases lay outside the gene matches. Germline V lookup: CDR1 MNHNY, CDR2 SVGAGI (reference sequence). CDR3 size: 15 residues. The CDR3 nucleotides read TGTGCCAGCTGCGGGGGAGGGGGCGTGAATCAGCCCCAGCATTTT. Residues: CASCGGGGVNQPQHF.

The CDR3 nucleotides read TGCGCCAGCAGCTTCGGCGGGACAGACCAAGAGACCCAGTACTTC. It translates to CASSFGGTDQETQYF. The chain links TRBV5-1 to TRBJ2-5; a weak D match, TRBD1 (7 bases). CDR3 length equals 15 residues. Trimming took 2 bases from V and 0 from J, leaving 11 bases between them. In germline, CDR1 is SGHRS, CDR2 YFSETQ.

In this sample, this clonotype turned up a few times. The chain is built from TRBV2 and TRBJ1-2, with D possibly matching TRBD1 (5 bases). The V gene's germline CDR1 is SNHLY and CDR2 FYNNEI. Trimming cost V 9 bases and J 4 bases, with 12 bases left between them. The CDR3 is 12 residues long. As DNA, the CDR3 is TGTGCCAGTGGGGGAGACAGCTATGGCTACACCTTC. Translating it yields CASGGDSYGYTF.

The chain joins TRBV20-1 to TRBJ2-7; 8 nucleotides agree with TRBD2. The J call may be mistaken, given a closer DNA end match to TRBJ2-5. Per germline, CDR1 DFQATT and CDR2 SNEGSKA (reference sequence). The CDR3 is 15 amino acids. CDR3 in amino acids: CSARGRGGLLETQYF. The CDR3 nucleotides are TGCAGTGCTAGGGGACGGGGGGGCTTATTAGAGACCCAGTACTTC.

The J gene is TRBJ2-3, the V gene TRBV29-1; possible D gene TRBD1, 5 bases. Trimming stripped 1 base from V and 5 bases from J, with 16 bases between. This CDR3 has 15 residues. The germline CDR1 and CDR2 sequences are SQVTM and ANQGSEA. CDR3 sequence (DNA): TGCAGCGTTGAAGTTCAGGGTTTTGTCCAAGATACGCAGTATTTT. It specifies CSVEVQGFVQDTQYF.

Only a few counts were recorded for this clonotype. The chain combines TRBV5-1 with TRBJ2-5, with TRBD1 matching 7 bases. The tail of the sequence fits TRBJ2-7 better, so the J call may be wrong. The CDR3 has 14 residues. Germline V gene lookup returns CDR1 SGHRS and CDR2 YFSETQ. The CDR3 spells CASSLLGQTGEQYF. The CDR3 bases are TGCGCCAGCAGCCTTCTGGGACAGACTGGCGAGCAGTACTTC.

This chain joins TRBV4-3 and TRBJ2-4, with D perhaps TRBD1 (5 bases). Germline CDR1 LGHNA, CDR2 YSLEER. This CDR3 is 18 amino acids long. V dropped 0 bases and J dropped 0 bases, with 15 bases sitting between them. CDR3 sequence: CASSQDYFVQGAKNIQYF. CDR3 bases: TGCGCCAGCAGCCAAGATTACTTTGTTCAGGGAGCCAAAAACATTCAGTACTTC.

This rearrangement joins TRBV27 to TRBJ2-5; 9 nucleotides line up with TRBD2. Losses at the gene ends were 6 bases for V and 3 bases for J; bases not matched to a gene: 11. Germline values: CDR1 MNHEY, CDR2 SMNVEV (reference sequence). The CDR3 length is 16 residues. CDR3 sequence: CASRRHGLAREETQYF. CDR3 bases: TGTGCCAGCAGACGCCACGGACTAGCGAGGGAAGAGACCCAGTACTTC.